Described below is a single TCR beta chain sequence and its context. The CDR3 loop spans 18 amino acids. CDR1 and CDR2 from the germline V gene are SGDLS and YYNGEE. V lost 0 bases and J lost 2, with 19 bases in between. This sample is part of a study of OX40 agonist ivuxolimab in advanced cancers. Study at large: Three patients had partial responses: one hepatocellular carcinoma, two cutaneous melanoma.

Produced via immunoSEQ multiplex PCR; TCRdb's table is partial and in-frame only. The profile shows about 68,000 clones, 88% of them singletons. The receptor was derived from an adult with an advanced solid tumor such as melanoma, head and neck, liver or kidney cancer. The specimen was CD4+ or CD8+ T cells sorted from blood, collected in a trial of the OX40 agonist ivuxolimab. This rearrangement joins TRBV9 to TRBJ2-3; D may be TRBD1 (6 bases). The CDR3 reads CASSVAPDSPSYTDTQYF. CDR3 nucleotide sequence: TGTGCCAGCAGCGTAGCCCCGGACAGCCCCTCATACACAGATACGCAGTATTTT.